This T cell receptor (beta chain) was recorded in a study of T cells in Graves' hyperthyroidism and ophthalmopathy. At the level of the study: Blood from the periphery was taken at initial diagnosis, before any treatment. Whole-study results and caveats: Most thyroid clonotypes that were expanded above 0.001 also turned up in blood.

A NOSPECS grade of at least 4, a Clinical Activity Score of at least 3 and duration under 3 months were recorded in ophthalmopathy patients. Every diagnosis used clinical symptoms, serum thyroxine and TRAb, thyroid ultrasound and orbital computed tomography. There were TCR beta CDR3 regions amplified from RNA transcripts. The TCR CDR3 was amplified in a first-round RT-PCR using the HTBI primer set. From the multiplex PCR reads, TCRdb called clonotypes with MiXCR, one entry per CDR3 protein. The data contain almost 500,000 distinct CDR3 sequences, approximately 23% of them seen just once; the ten biggest clones take up roughly 49%. This clonotype occurred many times. The antigen is undetermined. This clonotype was obtained from a woman between 65 and 79 years old with Graves' ophthalmopathy. Sequenced input: blood.

The CDR3 loop reads CASSPRPIISEQYF. CDR3 nucleotides: TGTGCCAGCAGTCCCCGACCGATAATTAGTGAGCAGTACTTC. This chain joins TRBV28 and TRBJ2-7; no firm D call. Trimming shortened V by 5 bases and J by 7 bases, and 18 bases separated the two germline ends. CDR1 is MDHEN and CDR2 is SYDVKM in the germline V gene. This CDR3 has 14 amino acids.